This T cell receptor (beta chain) was identified in a study of patients and donors after allogeneic stem cell transplantation. This clonotype was detected many times. TCRdb independently ran MiXCR on the RT-PCR reads; one entry per CDR3 protein. The sample includes roughly 230,000 distinct CDR3 sequences, roughly 14% of them seen just once. The CDR3 loop spans 14 amino acids. Germline V lookup: CDR1 DFQATT, CDR2 SNEGSKA (reference sequence). Trimming took off 6 bases at V and 2 bases at J, with 16 bases between the two ends. The genes are TRBV20-1 and TRBJ2-5; tentatively, D is TRBD2 (6 bases). The source material was blood, either unsorted or a sorted T cell fraction (not recorded which). The TCR sequence derives from a human donor who was either an allogeneic HSCT recipient or a stem cell or donor lymphocyte infusion donor (not recorded which). It is not recorded whose cells these are; they may come from a transplant donor. The CDR3 loop reads CSAAGRGIQETQYF. The CDR3 nucleotides are TGCAGTGCCGCGGGGCGCGGGATTCAAGAGACCCAGTACTTC.